Below are 5 T cell receptor beta chains sequenced from a single sample in a study of blood T cell repertoires in COVID-19. The protocol was immunoSEQ multiplex PCR, while the TCRdb copy is restricted to in-frame clones and leaves out a portion. The sample lists 200,000 to 250,000 clones, around 80% seen once, with 15% in the top ten. Sequenced material: PBMCs or T cells enriched from blood (not recorded which). The receptors originated from a man between 40 and 49 years old who had recovered from COVID-19.

The CDR3 nucleotides are TGTGCCAGCAGTGAATGGCAGGGGGCGGGTGAGCAGTTCTTC. Translated: CASSEWQGAGEQFF. The chain has TRBV6-1 and TRBJ2-1, with 8 bases fitting TRBD1. With V trimmed by 2 bases and J by 9 bases, 6 bases remained unmatched. CDR1 is MNHNS and CDR2 is SASEGT in the germline V gene. This CDR3 contains 14 residues.

The chain joins TRBV3-1 (or the pseudogene TRBV3-2) to TRBJ1-2; TRBD1 aligns across 7 bases. The CDR3 is 16 amino acids. V was pared by 1 base and J by 0 bases, with 5 bases of the junction left unmatched. Germline V lookup: CDR1 LGHDT, CDR2 YNNKEL (reference sequence). Here the CDR3 reads CASSQGPGTANYGYTF. DNA of the CDR3: TGTGCCAGCAGCCAAGGCCCAGGGACAGCTAACTATGGCTACACCTTC.

This clone occurred once. This rearrangement joins TRBV5-1 to TRBJ2-2; 7 bases agree with TRBD2. With 5 bases clipped from V and 1 base from J, the junction kept 8 bases outside the gene matches. The CDR3 length is 16 residues. CDR1 SGHRS and CDR2 YFSETQ come from the germline V gene. CDR3 nucleotides: TGCGCCAGCAGGTTTCCTAGCGGATTGAACACCGGGGAGCTGTTTTTT. Protein product: CASRFPSGLNTGELFF.

V and J are TRBV5-1 and TRBJ1-2; 9 bases map to TRBD1. This CDR3 has 15 amino acids. CDR1 is SGHRS and CDR2 is YFSETQ in the germline V gene. The J segment lost 2 bases and the V segment lost 0 bases, leaving 2 bases of the junction unmatched. The CDR3 reads CASSLEGTGNYGYTF. As DNA, the CDR3 is TGCGCCAGCAGCTTGGAGGGGACAGGGAACTATGGCTACACCTTC.

This clone has only a few counts. V gene TRBV30 combines with J gene TRBJ2-1; 11 bases line up with TRBD2. CDR1 is GTSNPN, CDR2 SVGIG, per germline (reference sequence). The CDR3 contains 18 residues. V gave up 5 bases and J gave up 0 bases; unmatched junction bases: 12. CDR3 protein: CAWGRGLAVLCSYNEQFF. The CDR3 bases are TGTGCCTGGGGGCGGGGACTAGCGGTACTTTGCTCCTACAATGAGCAGTTCTTC.